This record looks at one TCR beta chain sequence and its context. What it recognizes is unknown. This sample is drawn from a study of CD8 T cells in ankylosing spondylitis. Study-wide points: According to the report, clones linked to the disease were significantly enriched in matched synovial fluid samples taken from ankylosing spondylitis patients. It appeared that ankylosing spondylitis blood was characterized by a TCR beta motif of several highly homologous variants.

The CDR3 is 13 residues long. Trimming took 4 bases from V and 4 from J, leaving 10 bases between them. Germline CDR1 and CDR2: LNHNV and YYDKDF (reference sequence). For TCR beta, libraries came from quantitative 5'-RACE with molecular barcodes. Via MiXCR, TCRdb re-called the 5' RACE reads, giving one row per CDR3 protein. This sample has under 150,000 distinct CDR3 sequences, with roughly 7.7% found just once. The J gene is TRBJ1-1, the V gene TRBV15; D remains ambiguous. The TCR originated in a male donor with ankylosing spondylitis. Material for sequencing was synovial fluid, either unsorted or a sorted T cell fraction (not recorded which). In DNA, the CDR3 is TGTGCCACCAGCATCCTCAGATCCACTGAAGCTTTCTTT. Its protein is CATSILRSTEAFF.